This TCR beta chain was sequenced for a study of blood T cell repertoires in COVID-19. Whole-study context: The cDNA or gDNA used as material had been derived from T cells, B-cell-depleted T cells, or PBMCs.

The CDR3 totals 11 residues. The germline gives CDR1 SNHLY, CDR2 FYNNEI. Unmatched junction bases numbered 2, after V lost 6 bases and J lost 8 bases. Methods used by the authors: Amplification from reference gene primers served as the basis for estimated nucleated cell counts. Data came from immunoSEQ multiplex PCR; TCRdb stores just in-frame clones and leaves some out. V, J and clone size are those of that table, while D and trimming were read from the DNA. The table shows about 270,000 clones, with around 91% occurring only once. This receptor was identified in a woman in her late teens or twenties who had recovered from COVID-19. V gene TRBV2 combines with J gene TRBJ1-2, with 8 bases fitting TRBD1. The specimen sequenced was PBMCs or T cells enriched from blood (not recorded which). In DNA form, the CDR3 reads TGTGCCAGCAGGGGGACAGGCGGCTACACCTTC. Its translation: CASRGTGGYTF.